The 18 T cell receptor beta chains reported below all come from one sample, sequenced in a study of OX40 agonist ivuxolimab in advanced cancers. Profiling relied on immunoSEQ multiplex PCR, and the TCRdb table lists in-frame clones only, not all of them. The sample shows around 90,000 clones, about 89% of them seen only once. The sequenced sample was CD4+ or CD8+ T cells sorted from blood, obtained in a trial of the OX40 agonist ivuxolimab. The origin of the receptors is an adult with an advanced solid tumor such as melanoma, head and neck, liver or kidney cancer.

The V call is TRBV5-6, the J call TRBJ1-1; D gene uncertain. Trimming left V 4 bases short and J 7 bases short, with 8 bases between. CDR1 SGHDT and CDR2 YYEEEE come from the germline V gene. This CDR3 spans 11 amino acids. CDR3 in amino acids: CASSHRDEAFF. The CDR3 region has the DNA TGTGCCAGCAGCCACCGAGATGAAGCTTTCTTT.

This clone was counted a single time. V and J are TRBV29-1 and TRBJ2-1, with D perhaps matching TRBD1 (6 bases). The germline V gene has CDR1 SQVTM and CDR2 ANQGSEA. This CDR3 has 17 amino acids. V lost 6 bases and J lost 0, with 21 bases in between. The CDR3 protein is CSVYDSGQTSSYNEQFF. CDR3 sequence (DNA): TGCAGCGTCTACGACAGCGGACAGACGAGCTCCTACAATGAGCAGTTCTTC.

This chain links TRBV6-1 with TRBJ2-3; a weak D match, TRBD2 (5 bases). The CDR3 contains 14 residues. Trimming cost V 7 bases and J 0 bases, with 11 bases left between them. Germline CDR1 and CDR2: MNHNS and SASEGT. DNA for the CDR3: TGTGCCAGCACCGAGGGCCCTAGCACAGATACGCAGTATTTT. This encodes CASTEGPSTDTQYF.

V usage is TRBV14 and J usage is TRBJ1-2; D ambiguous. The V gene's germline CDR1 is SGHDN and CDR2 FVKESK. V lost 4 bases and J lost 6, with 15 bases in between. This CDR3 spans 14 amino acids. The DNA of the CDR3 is TGTGCCAGCAGCCGTGTATCCTGGTGGGATGGCTACACCTTC. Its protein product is CASSRVSWWDGYTF. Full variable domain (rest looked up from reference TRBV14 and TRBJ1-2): EAGVTQFPSHSVIEKGQTVTLRCDPISGHDNLYWYRRVMGKEIKFLLHFVKESKQDESGMPNNRFLAERTGGTYSTLKVQPAELEDSGVYFCASSRVSWWDGYTFGSGTRLTVV.

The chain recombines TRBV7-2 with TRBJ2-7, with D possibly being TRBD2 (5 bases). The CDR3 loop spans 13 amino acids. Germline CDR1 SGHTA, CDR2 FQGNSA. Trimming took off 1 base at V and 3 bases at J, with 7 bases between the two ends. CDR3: CASSLDGNYEQYV. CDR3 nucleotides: TGTGCCAGCAGCTTAGACGGGAACTACGAGCAGTACGTC.

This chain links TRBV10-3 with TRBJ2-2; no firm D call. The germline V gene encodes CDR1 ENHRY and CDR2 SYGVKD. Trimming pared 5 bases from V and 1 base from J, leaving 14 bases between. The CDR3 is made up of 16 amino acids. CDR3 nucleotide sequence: TGTGCCATCAGTTCCAGACCGATAGGGAACACCGGGGAGCTGTTTTTT. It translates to CAISSRPIGNTGELFF.

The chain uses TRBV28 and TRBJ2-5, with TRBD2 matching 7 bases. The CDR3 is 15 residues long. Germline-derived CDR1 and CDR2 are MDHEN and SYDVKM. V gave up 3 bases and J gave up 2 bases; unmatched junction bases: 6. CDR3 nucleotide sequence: TGTGCCAGCAGTTTGCCTAGCGGTCTACAAGAGACCCAGTACTTC. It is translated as CASSLPSGLQETQYF.

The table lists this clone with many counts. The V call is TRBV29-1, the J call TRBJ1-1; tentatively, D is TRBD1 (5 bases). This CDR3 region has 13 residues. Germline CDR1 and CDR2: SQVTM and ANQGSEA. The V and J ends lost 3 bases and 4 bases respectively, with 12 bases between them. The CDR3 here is CSVDSGLGTEAFF. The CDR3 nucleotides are TGCAGCGTTGATTCAGGGTTGGGCACTGAAGCTTTCTTT. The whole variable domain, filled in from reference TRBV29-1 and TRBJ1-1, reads SAVISQKPSRDICQRGTSLTIQCQVDSQVTMMFWYRQQPGQSLTLIATANQGSEATYESGFVIDKFPISRPNLTFSTLTVSNMSPEDSSIYLCSVDSGLGTEAFFGQGTRLTVV.

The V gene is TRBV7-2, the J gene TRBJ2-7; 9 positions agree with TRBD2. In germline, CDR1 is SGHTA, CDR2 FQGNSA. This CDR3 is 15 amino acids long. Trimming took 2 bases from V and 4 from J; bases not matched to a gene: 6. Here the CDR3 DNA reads TGTGCCAGCAGCTTACGGACTAGCGAGAGTTACGAGCAGTACTTC. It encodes CASSLRTSESYEQYF.

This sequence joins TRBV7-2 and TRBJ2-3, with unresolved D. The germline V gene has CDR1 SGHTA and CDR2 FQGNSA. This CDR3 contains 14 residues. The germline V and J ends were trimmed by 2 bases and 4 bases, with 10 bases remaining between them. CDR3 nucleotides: TGTGCCAGCAGCTTACATTTGCAGGCAGATACGCAGTATTTT. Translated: CASSLHLQADTQYF.

CDR3 protein: CAISGLAGGPHNEQFF. CDR3 DNA: TGTGCCATCAGTGGTCTAGCGGGAGGGCCGCACAATGAGCAGTTCTTC. The rearrangement joins TRBV10-3 to TRBJ2-1; the match to TRBD2 covers 12 bases. V shed 4 bases and J 5 bases; nucleotides not matched to a gene: 6. The CDR3 consists of 16 residues. Germline CDR1 reads ENHRY; CDR2 reads SYGVKD.

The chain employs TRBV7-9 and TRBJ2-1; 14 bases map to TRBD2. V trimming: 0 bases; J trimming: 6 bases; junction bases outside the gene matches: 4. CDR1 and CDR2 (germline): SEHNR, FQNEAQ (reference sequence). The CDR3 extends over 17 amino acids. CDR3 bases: TGTGCCAGCAGCTTAGCGCTAGGGACTAGCGGGAGCAATGAGCAGTTCTTC. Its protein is CASSLALGTSGSNEQFF.

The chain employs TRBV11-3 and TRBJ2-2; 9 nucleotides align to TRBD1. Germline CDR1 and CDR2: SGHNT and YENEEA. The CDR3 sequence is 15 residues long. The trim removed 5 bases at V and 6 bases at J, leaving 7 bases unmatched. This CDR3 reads CASSQTGTGPGELFF. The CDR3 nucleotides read TGTGCCAGCAGCCAAACCGGGACAGGGCCCGGGGAGCTGTTTTTT.

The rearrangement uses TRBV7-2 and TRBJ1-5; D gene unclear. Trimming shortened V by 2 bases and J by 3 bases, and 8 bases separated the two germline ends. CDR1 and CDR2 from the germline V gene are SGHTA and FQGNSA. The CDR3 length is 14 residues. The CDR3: CASSLRRNNQPQHF. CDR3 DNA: TGTGCCAGCAGCTTAAGGAGGAACAATCAGCCCCAGCATTTT.

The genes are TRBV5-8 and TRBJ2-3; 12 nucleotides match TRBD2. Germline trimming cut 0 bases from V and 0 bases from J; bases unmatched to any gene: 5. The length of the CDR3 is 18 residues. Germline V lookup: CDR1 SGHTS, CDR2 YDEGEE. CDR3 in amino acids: CASSLATSGGTSTDTQYF. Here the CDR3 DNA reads TGTGCCAGCAGCTTGGCGACTAGCGGGGGAACTAGCACAGATACGCAGTATTTT.

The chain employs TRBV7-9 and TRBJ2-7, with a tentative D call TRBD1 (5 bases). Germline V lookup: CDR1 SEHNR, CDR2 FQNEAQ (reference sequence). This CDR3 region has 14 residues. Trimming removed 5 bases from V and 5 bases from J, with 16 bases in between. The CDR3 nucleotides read TGTGCCAGCAGCCATCTCAGGGAAATGAACGAGCAGTACTTC. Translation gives CASSHLREMNEQYF.

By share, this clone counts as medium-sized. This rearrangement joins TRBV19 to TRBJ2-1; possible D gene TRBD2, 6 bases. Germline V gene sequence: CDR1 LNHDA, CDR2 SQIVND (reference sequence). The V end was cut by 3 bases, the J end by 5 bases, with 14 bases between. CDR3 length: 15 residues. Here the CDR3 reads CASSMSAGSHNEQFF. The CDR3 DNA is TGTGCCAGTAGTATGAGTGCGGGGAGCCACAATGAGCAGTTCTTC.

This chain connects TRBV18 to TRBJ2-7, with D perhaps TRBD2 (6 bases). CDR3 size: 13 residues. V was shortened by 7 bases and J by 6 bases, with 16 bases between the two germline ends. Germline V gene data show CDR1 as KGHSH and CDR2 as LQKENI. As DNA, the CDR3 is TGTGCCAGCTTCCGGGACTCCCAAGGCGAGCAGTACTTC. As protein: CASFRDSQGEQYF.